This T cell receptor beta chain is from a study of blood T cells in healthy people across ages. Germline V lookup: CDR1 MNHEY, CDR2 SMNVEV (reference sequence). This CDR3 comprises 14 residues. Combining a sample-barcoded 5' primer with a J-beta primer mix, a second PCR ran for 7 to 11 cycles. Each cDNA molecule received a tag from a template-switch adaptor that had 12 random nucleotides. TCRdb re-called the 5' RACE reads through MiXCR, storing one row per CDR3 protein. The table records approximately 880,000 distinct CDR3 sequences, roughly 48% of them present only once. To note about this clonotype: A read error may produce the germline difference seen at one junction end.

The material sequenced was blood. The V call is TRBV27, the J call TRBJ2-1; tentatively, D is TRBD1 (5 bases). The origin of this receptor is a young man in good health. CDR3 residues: CASSLRYSDNAQFF. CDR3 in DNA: TGTGCCAGCAGTTTACGGTACTCGGACAATGCGCAGTTCTTC.